This entry describes one T cell receptor beta chain. Recently diagnosed hyperthyroidism of less than 2 months' duration affected patients aged 18 to 65. This entry comes from a study of T cells in Graves' hyperthyroidism and ophthalmopathy. Authors of the study amplified TCR beta CDR3 regions from RNA transcripts. When the TCR CDR3 underwent first-round RT-PCR, the HTBI primer set was used. TCRdb passed the multiplex PCR reads through MiXCR, listing each CDR3 protein once. The table lists nearly 750,000 distinct CDR3 sequences, over 35% of them singletons. Germline V gives CDR1 LGHNA, CDR2 YSLEER. The CDR3 consists of 16 residues. The V gene end was trimmed by 0 bases and the J gene end by 7 bases; junction bases not matched to a gene: 10.

This receptor was obtained from a woman aged 40 to 55 with Graves' hyperthyroidism. The chain employs TRBV4-3 and TRBJ2-7; 9 nucleotides match TRBD1. Material for sequencing was blood. This CDR3 is CASSQDSLRDRDEQYF. The CDR3, as DNA: TGCGCCAGCAGCCAAGATAGTCTCCGGGACAGGGATGAGCAGTACTTC.